These 17 T cell receptor beta chains were all obtained from the same sample, sequenced in a study of CD8 T cells in Susac syndrome. The RNA input was 0.5 to 1 ug, and it was reverse transcribed with random hexamers. Each CDR3 protein gets one entry after TCRdb re-called the immunoSEQ multiplex PCR reads with MiXCR. The data show 150,000 to 190,000 distinct CDR3 sequences, about 95% seen once. Material for sequencing was CD8+ T cells from PBMCs. The receptors derive from a human donor with multiple sclerosis.

The chain recombines TRBV20-1 with TRBJ1-1; no reliable D call. Germline CDR1 and CDR2: DFQATT and SNEGSKA (reference sequence). This CDR3 is built from 13 residues. The CDR3 DNA reads TGCAGGGGGAAGGGCCTGTCGGACACTGAAGCTTTCTTT. It codes for CRGKGLSDTEAFF.

The rearrangement joins TRBV27 to TRBJ1-2; no clear D gene. Trimming left V 3 bases short and J 0 bases short, with 11 bases between. This CDR3 has 15 residues. Per the germline V gene, CDR1 is MNHEY and CDR2 is SMNVEV (reference sequence). CDR3 bases: TGTGCCAGCAGTTTCGCGAGAGGAGCTAACTATGGCTACACCTTC. Its protein is CASSFARGANYGYTF.

The rearrangement uses TRBV30 and TRBJ1-1; no reliable D call. V gave up 5 bases and J gave up 0 bases, with 13 bases separating them. CDR3 size: 14 residues. Germline V gene data show CDR1 as GTSNPN and CDR2 as SVGIG (reference sequence). The CDR3, as DNA: TGTGCCTGGTTCCCCGAGGTCATGAACACTGAAGCTTTCTTT. Amino acid sequence: CAWFPEVMNTEAFF.

The V call is TRBV4-1, the J call TRBJ2-7; possible D gene TRBD2, 5 bases. The V and J ends lost 0 bases and 3 bases respectively, with 12 bases between them. Per the germline V gene, CDR1 is MGHRA and CDR2 is YSYEKL. CDR3 size: 15 residues. This CDR3 is CASSQEVRRGYEQYV. The CDR3, as DNA: TGCGCCAGCAGCCAAGAGGTGAGACGGGGCTACGAGCAGTACGTC.

The chain is built from TRBV7-9 and TRBJ2-2; weak D call: TRBD2 (5 bases). The CDR3 runs 11 residues. Germline V gene data show CDR1 as SEHNR and CDR2 as FQNEAQ (reference sequence). The V end lost 8 bases, the J end lost 4 bases, and 5 bases lay between the germline ends. CDR3 loop: CASRGTGELFF. The CDR3 DNA reads TGTGCCAGCCGGGGCACCGGGGAGCTGTTTTTT.

The rearrangement joins TRBV20-1 to TRBJ2-1; 8 positions agree with TRBD1. V shed 1 base and J 3 bases; nucleotides not matched to a gene: 5. CDR3 length equals 15 residues. Germline V gives CDR1 DFQATT, CDR2 SNEGSKA (reference sequence). The CDR3 nucleotides are TGCAGTGCTAGAGTGGACAGGGCGGTCTACAATGAGCAGTTCTTC. As protein: CSARVDRAVYNEQFF.

The V gene is TRBV4-2, the J gene TRBJ2-1; D gene unclear. The ends were cut back, 3 bases at V and 0 bases at J, with 9 bases in the middle. Germline V CDR1 and CDR2: LGHNA, YNFKEQ. CDR3 length: 15 residues. The CDR3 coding sequence is TGTGCCAGCAGCCAGGACGTATACTCCTACAATGAGCAGTTCTTC. It specifies CASSQDVYSYNEQFF.

The chain carries TRBV29-1 and TRBJ2-1; maybe TRBD1 (5 bases). V dropped 5 bases and J dropped 3 bases, with 17 bases sitting between them. This CDR3 region has 15 residues. CDR1 is SQVTM and CDR2 is ANQGSEA in the germline V gene. The CDR3 reads CSVNDPGAVYNEQFF. The CDR3 DNA follows: TGCAGCGTTAATGACCCTGGGGCAGTCTACAATGAGCAGTTCTTC.

The chain uses TRBV19 and TRBJ1-6; TRBD1 matches 10 bases. Trimming removed 9 bases from V and 11 bases from J; junction bases left unmatched: 10. Germline V CDR1 and CDR2: LNHDA, SQIVND (reference sequence). The CDR3 length is 14 residues. CDR3 sequence: CASTGTGDMPPLHF. The CDR3 nucleotides are TGTGCCAGCACCGGGACAGGGGACATGCCACCCCTCCACTTT.

CDR3 coding DNA: TGTGCCAGCAGCCAAGATCTAGAGGGGGGCGAGCAGTTCTTC. It codes for CASSQDLEGGEQFF. J is TRBJ2-1 and V is TRBV4-2, with D perhaps given as TRBD1 or TRBD2 (6 bases each). This CDR3 contains 14 residues. Germline V gene sequence: CDR1 LGHNA, CDR2 YNFKEQ. With 0 bases removed from V and 10 bases from J, the gap between germline ends came to 13 bases.

The genes are TRBV2 and TRBJ1-2; TRBD1 might be the D (6 bases). This CDR3 region has 12 residues. V was pared by 8 bases and J by 3 bases, with 10 bases between. Germline CDR1 SNHLY, CDR2 FYNNEI. Written as DNA, the CDR3 is TGTGCCAGCCTTAAGGGGGACTATGGCTACACCTTC. Protein sequence: CASLKGDYGYTF.

The chain carries TRBV4-2 and TRBJ2-1; 10 bases align to TRBD2. CDR3 length equals 16 residues. V gave up 3 bases and J gave up 5 bases; unmatched junction bases: 7. CDR1 is LGHNA, CDR2 YNFKEQ, per germline. The DNA of the CDR3 is TGTGCCAGCAGCCACTTAGCGGGGGGCCTGAACAATGAGCAGTTCTTC. It specifies CASSHLAGGLNNEQFF.

The gene calls are TRBV18 and TRBJ2-7, with D maybe TRBD2 (5 bases). The CDR3 totals 15 residues. From germline, CDR1 is KGHSH and CDR2 LQKENI. V lost 1 base and J 2 bases, leaving 12 bases between the germline ends. CDR3 in amino acids: CASSPLRAQAYEQYF. In DNA, the CDR3 is TGTGCCAGCTCACCACTGCGGGCCCAGGCCTACGAGCAGTACTTC.

This chain links TRBV3-1 with TRBJ1-2; D unclear. Germline loops: CDR1 LGHDT, CDR2 YNNKEL (reference sequence). Trimming pared 0 bases from V and 7 bases from J, leaving 6 bases between. This CDR3 has 12 residues. DNA of the CDR3: TGTGCCAGCAGCCAAGATGTTTCTGGCTACACCTTC. Translated: CASSQDVSGYTF.

This chain uses TRBV27 with TRBJ2-1, with TRBD2 identical over 8 bases. The CDR3 totals 13 residues. The V and J ends lost 5 bases and 9 bases, in that order; junction bases with no gene match: 6. CDR1 MNHEY and CDR2 SMNVEV come from the germline V gene (reference sequence). The CDR3 region is CASSLLSGVEQFF. In nucleotides, the CDR3 is TGTGCCAGCAGTCTCCTTAGCGGGGTTGAGCAGTTCTTC.

This clonotype has just one count. The chain uses TRBV2 and TRBJ2-7, with 8 bases lining up with TRBD1. Germline CDR1 is SNHLY and CDR2 is FYNNEI. The V segment lost 1 base and the J segment 5 bases; nucleotides outside the gene matches: 4. The CDR3 is 14 residues long. The CDR3 region has the DNA TGTGCCAGCAGTGAAGAACAGGGGGTCAACGAGCAGTACGTC. Amino acids: CASSEEQGVNEQYV.

This chain links TRBV20-1 with TRBJ1-1; D remains unclear. Germline V gene data show CDR1 as DFQATT and CDR2 as SNEGSKA (reference sequence). Trimming took 6 bases from V and 0 from J, leaving 14 bases between them. The CDR3 sequence is 14 residues long. The chain's CDR3 is CSAEGPTMNTEAFF. The CDR3, as DNA: TGCAGTGCAGAGGGCCCAACTATGAACACTGAAGCTTTCTTT.